This TCR beta chain is drawn from a study of T cells of healthy individuals. This clonotype was found a few times. TCRdb re-analysed the 5' RACE reads in MiXCR, keeping a single row per CDR3 protein. This table holds over 95,000 distinct CDR3 sequences, roughly a sixth found once. This CDR3 has 13 amino acids. Trimming removed 0 bases from V and 7 bases from J, with 10 bases in between. Germline CDR1 reads MGHRA; CDR2 reads YSYEKL. The clonotype originates from a human donor in good health. The J gene is TRBJ2-7, the V gene TRBV4-1; TRBD2 might be the D (5 bases). The CDR3 DNA reads TGCGCCAGCAGCCAAGACCCGCGGGTGGAGCAGTACTTC. It encodes CASSQDPRVEQYF.